The source of this T cell receptor (beta chain) is a study of T cells after yellow fever vaccination. Broader study findings: Clones that expanded after primary vaccination mostly reappeared after the booster (approximately 96% CD4, roughly 90% CD8).

CDR3 size: 16 residues. The V and J ends lost 5 bases and 0 bases respectively, with 11 bases between them. Germline CDR1 LNHDA, CDR2 SQIVND (reference sequence). TCRdb redid the calling of the 5' RACE reads with MiXCR, one entry per CDR3 protein. The sample consists of some 550,000 distinct CDR3 sequences, about 19% of them appearing once. Of note for this clonotype: Its antigen is unidentified.

The sequencing here drew on PBMCs, taken 15 days after the yellow fever booster vaccination. The TCR was taken from a man aged 30-40 years who received the YFV17D yellow fever vaccine. V gene TRBV19 combines with J gene TRBJ2-6; a possible D gene is TRBD1 (6 bases). The CDR3, as DNA: TGTGCCAGTAGTTCCACAGGGAGCTCTGGGGCCAACGTCCTGACTTTC. Residues: CASSSTGSSGANVLTF.